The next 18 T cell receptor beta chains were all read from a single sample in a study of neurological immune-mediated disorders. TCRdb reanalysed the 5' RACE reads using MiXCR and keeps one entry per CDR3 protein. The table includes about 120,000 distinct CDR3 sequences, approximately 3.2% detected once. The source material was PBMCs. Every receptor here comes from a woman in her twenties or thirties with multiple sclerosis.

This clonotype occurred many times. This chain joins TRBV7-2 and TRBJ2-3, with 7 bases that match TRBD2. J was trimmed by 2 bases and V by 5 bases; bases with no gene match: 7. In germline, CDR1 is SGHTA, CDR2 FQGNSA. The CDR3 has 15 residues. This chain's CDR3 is CASSQTSRYTDTQYF. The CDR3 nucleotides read TGTGCCAGCAGCCAGACTAGCCGTTACACAGATACGCAGTATTTT.

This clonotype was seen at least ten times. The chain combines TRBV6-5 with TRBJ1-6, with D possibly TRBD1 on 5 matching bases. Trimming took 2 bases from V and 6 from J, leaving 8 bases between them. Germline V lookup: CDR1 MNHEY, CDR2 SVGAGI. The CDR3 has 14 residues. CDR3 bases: TGTGCCAGCAGTTACGGGACCGGTAATTCACCCCTCCACTTT. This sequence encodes CASSYGTGNSPLHF.

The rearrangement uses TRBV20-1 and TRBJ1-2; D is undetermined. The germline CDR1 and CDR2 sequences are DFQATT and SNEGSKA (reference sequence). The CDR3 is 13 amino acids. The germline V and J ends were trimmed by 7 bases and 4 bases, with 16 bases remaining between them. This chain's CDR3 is CSDPGKSGYGYTF. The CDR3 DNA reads TGCAGTGACCCAGGAAAGTCGGGCTATGGCTACACCTTC.

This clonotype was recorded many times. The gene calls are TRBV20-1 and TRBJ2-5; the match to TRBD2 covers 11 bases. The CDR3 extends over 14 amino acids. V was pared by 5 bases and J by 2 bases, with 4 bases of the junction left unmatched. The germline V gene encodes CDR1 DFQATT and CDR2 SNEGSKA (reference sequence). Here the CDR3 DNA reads TGCAGTGCTGCTAGCGGGGGGCGACAAGAGACCCAGTACTTC. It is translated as CSAASGGRQETQYF.

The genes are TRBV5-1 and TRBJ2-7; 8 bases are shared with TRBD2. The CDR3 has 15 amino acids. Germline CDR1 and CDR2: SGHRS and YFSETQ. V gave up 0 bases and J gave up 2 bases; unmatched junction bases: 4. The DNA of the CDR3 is TGCGCCAGCAGCTTGGTTCTAGCGGGTACCTACGAGCAGTACTTC. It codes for CASSLVLAGTYEQYF.

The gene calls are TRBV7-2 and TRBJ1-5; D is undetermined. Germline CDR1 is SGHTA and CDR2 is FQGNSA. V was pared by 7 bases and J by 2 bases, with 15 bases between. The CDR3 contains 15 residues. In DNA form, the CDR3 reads TGTGCCAGCACCCCTTCTGGGCTGGGCAATCAGCCCCAGCATTTT. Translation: CASTPSGLGNQPQHF.

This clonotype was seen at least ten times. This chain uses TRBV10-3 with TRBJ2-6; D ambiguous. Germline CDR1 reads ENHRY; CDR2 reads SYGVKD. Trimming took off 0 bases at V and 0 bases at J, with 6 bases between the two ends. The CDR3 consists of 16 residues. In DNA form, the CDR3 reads TGTGCCATCAGTGAGTCGATCAACTCTGGGGCCAACGTCCTGACTTTC. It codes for CAISESINSGANVLTF.

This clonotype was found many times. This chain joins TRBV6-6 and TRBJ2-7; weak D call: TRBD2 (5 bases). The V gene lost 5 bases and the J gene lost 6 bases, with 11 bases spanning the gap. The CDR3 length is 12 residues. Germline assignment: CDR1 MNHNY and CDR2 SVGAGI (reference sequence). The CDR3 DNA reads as TGTGCCAGCAGTCCTACTAGTCTCGAGCAGTACTTC. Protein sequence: CASSPTSLEQYF.

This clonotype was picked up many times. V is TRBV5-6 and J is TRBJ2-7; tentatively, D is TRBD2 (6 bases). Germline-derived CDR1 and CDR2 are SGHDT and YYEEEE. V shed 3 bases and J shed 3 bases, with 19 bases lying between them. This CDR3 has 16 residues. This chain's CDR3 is CASSSPMGGVGYEQYF. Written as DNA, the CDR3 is TGTGCCAGCAGCTCGCCCATGGGGGGTGTGGGCTACGAGCAGTACTTC. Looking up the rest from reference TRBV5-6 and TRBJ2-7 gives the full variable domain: DAGVTQSPTHLIKTRGQQVTLRCSPKSGHDTVSWYQQALGQGPQFIFQYYEEEERQRGNFPDRFSGHQFPNYSSELNVNALLLGDSALYLCASSSPMGGVGYEQYFGPGTRLTVT.

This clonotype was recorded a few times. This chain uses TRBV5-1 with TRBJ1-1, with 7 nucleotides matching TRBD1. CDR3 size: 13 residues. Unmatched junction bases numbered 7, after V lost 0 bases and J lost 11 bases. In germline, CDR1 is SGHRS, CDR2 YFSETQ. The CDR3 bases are TGCGCCAGCAGCTTGGACAGGGGTAGCGGGGCTTTCTTT. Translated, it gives CASSLDRGSGAFF.

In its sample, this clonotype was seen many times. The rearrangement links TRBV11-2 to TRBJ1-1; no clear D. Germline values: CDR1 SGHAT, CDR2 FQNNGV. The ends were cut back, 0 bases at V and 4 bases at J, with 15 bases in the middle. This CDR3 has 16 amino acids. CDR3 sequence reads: CASSLEGLRSRTEAFF. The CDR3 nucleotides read TGTGCCAGCAGCTTAGAAGGTTTGAGGAGCCGCACTGAAGCTTTCTTT.

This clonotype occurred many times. For the CDR3, the DNA is TGCGCCAGCAGCTTGGGTAGGGTTGGGGAAAAACTGTTTTTT. It translates to CASSLGRVGEKLFF. The V and J genes are TRBV5-1 and TRBJ1-4; D not resolved. Germline CDR1 SGHRS, CDR2 YFSETQ. The CDR3 is 14 residues long. The V and J ends lost 0 bases and 8 bases respectively, with 11 bases between them.

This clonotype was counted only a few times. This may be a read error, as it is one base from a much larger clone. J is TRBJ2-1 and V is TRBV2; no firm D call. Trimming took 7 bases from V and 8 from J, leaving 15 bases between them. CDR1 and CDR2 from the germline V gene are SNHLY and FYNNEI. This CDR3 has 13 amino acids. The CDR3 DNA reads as TGTGCCAGCATAGAATCCTTGGGCTATGAGCAGTTCTTC. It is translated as CASIESLGYEQFF.

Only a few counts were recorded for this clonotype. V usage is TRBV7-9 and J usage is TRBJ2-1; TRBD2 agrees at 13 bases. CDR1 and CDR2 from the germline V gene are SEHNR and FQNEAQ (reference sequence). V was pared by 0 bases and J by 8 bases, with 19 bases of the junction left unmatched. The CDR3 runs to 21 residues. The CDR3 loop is CASSLATATWRTSGSKDEQFF. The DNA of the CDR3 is TGTGCCAGCAGCTTAGCCACCGCGACTTGGAGGACTAGCGGGAGTAAGGATGAGCAGTTCTTC.

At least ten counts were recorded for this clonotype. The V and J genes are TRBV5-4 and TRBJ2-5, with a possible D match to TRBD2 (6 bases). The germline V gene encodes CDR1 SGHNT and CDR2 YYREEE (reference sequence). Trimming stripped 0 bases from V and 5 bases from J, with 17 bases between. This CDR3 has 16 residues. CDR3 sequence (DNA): TGTGCCAGCAGCTTGGAGGCTAGCGTTCTACGGGAGACCCAGTACTTC. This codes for CASSLEASVLRETQYF. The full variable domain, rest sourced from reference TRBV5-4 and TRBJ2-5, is ETGVTQSPTHLIKTRGQQVTLRCSSQSGHNTVSWYQQALGQGPQFIFQYYREEENGRGNFPPRFSGLQFPNYSSELNVNALELDDSALYLCASSLEASVLRETQYFGPGTRLLVL.

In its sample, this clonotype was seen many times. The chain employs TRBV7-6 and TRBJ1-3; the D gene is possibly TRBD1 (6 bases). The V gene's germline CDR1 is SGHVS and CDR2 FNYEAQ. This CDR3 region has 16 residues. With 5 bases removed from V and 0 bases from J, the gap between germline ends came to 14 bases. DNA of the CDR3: TGTGCCAGCAGCGAGTCAGGGGTCTACTCTGGAAACACCATATATTTT. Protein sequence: CASSESGVYSGNTIYF.

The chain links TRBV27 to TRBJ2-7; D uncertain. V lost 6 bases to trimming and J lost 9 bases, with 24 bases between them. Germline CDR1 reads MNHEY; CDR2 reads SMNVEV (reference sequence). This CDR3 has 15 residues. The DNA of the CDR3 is TGTGCCAGCAGCCATACCGGGCTAAGCGACCTCTCGCAGTACTTC. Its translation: CASSHTGLSDLSQYF.

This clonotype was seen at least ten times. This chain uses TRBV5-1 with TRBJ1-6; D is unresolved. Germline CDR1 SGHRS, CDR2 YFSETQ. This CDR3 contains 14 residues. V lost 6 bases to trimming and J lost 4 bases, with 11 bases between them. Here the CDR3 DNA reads TGCGCCAGCACGACCGGAGGGTATAATTCACCCCTCCACTTT. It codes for CASTTGGYNSPLHF. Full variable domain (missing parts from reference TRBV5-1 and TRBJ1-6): KAGVTQTPRYLIKTRGQQVTLSCSPISGHRSVSWYQQTPGQGLQFLFEYFSETQRNKGNFPGRFSGRQFSNSRSEMNVSTLELGDSALYLCASTTGGYNSPLHFGNGTRLTVT.